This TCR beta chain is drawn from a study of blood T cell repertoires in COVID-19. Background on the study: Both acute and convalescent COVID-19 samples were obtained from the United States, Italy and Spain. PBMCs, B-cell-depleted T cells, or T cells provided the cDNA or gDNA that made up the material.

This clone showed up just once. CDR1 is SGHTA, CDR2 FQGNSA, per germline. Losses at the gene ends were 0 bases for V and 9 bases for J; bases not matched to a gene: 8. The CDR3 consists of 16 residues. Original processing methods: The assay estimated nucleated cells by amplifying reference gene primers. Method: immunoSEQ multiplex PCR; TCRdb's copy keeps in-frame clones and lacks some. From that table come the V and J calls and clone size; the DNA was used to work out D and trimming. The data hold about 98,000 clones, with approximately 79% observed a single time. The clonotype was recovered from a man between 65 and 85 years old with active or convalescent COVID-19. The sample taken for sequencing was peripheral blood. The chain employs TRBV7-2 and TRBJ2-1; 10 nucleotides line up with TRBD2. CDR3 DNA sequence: TGTGCCAGCAGCTTAGCCGGTCTAGCGGGGGCGAGTGAGCAGTTCTTC. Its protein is CASSLAGLAGASEQFF.